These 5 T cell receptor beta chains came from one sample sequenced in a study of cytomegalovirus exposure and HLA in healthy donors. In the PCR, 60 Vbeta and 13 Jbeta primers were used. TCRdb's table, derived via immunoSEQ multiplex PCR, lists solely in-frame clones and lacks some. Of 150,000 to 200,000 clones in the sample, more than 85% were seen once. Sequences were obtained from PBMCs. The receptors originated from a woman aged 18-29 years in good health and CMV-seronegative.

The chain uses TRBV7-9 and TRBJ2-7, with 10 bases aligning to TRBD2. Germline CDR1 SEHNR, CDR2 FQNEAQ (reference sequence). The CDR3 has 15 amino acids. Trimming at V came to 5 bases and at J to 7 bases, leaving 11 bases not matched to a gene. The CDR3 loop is CASSGSGREDGEQYF. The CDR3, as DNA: TGTGCCAGCAGCGGGAGCGGGAGGGAGGACGGGGAGCAGTACTTC.

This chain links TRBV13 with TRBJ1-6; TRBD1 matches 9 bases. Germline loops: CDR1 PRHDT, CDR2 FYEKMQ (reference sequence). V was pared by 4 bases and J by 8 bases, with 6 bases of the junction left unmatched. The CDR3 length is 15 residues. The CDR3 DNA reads TGTGCCAGCAGCTCCCTGACAGGGGGTGATTCACCCCTCCACTTT. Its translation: CASSSLTGGDSPLHF.

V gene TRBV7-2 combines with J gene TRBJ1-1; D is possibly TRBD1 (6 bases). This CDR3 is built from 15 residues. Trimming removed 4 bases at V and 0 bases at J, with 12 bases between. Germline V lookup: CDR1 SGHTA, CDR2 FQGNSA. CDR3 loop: CASSWGGVMNTEAFF. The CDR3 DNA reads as TGTGCCAGCAGCTGGGGGGGCGTAATGAACACTGAAGCTTTCTTT.

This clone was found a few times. The CDR3 loop is CASSWGENQPQHF. CDR3 nucleotides: TGTGCCAGCAGTTGGGGGGAGAATCAGCCCCAGCATTTT. V and J are TRBV6-1 and TRBJ1-5; D is perhaps TRBD1 (5 bases). The V end was cut by 5 bases, the J end by 4 bases, with 9 bases between. The germline V gene has CDR1 MNHNS and CDR2 SASEGT. CDR3 length: 13 amino acids.

The CDR3 sequence is CASSPDRGPGETQYF. In nucleotides, the CDR3 is TGTGCCAGCTCCCCGGACAGGGGTCCAGGAGAGACCCAGTACTTC. The chain carries TRBV2 and TRBJ2-5; 9 bases are shared with TRBD1. In germline, CDR1 is SNHLY, CDR2 FYNNEI. With V trimmed by 8 bases and J by 4 bases, 11 bases remained unmatched. CDR3 length: 15 amino acids.